This T cell receptor beta chain stems from a study of shared clonotypes between healthy human individuals (dated by TCRdb to the early 2020s). Background for the entire study: The cohort comprised two women and three men aged 18 to 49 years. For each donor, three plates each were used for CD4 naive and CD4 memory, two plates were used for CD8 naive, and one plate was used for CD8 memory. Blood TCR repertoires of a handful of healthy adults were deeply sequenced to estimate repertoire size and the extent of clonotype sharing between individuals. To increase sequencing depth and limit assay-specific biases, TCR repertoire library preparation and sequencing were carried out by different laboratories using diverse techniques. Between about 0.8 and 9.5 billion PBMCs per donor were obtained by leukapheresis.

A note on this clone: Its antigen remains unidentified. Base qualities are not recorded, but no much larger clone differs from it by a single base.

Ends trimmed: V by 0 bases, J by 1 base; bases unmatched to a gene: 6. Counted from cysteine to phenylalanine, this CDR3 has 17 amino acids. The entry retains the CDR3 DNA only, 51 bases that are in frame from base 1. The germline V gene encodes CDR1 SGHNT and CDR2 YYREEE (reference sequence). Broader findings and caveats from the paper: Even with the large sequencing depth, rarefaction of the sorted-subset datasets indicated that sequencing was incomplete. Across several donors, approximately 4.6% of naive CD4, approximately 3.6% of naive CD8, about 2% of memory CD4, and about 0.4% of memory CD8 clonotypes were shared. Higher generation probabilities were observed for clonotypes shared by all four sorted-subset donors than for non-shared clonotypes. Only blood was sampled, and tissue TCR repertoires likely differ from those in blood. Naive subsets generally had larger estimated clonotype richness than memory subsets did. Pairwise subsampling led to the expectation that sequencing depth would affect the degree of clonotype sharing among donors. Because the study included only a small number of donors, the genetic and exposure-history diversity represented was limited.

Healthy HIV-negative adults with no recently reported acute infections or vaccinations were included as donors. All donors were Caucasian adults living in Nashville, Tennessee, USA. CD4+ T cells were enriched through magnetic negative selection, after which naive cells were positively selected on CD45RA and the remaining negative fraction served as the memory subset. Blood was collected by leukapheresis, and PBMCs were isolated by Ficoll-Histopaque density gradient centrifugation and then cryopreserved in liquid nitrogen vapor phase. Analytical flow cytometry was used to check the purity and quantity of each magnetically sorted T cell population. Each sorted fraction had its genomic DNA isolated and then quantified by UV absorbance on a Nanodrop 2000c. Using the deep immunoSEQ assay, multiplex PCR amplified TCR CDR3 regions from genomic DNA. Extracted genomic DNA from each cell subset was distributed evenly across all wells of several immunoSEQ 96-well plates, and each plate was treated as a replicate. For sorted subsets, roughly 200 ng of genomic DNA, equivalent to roughly 33,000 T cell genomes, went into each replicate PCR. Purified libraries were quantified with a Qubit 3.0 fluorometer, sized on a Bioanalyzer 2100, and re-quantified with the KAPA Library Quantification kit. Each immunoSEQ 96-well plate was sequenced on its own single-read 150-cycle Illumina NextSeq 550 flow cell. Processing in the source paper ran as follows. The immunoSEQ output contained only junctional sequences without quality scores, so filtering could not match that applied to full-length reads. Sequences were annotated with PyIR, a Python wrapper for IgBLAST v1.9, and V/J genes and CDR3 were assigned using IMGT germline references. Reads were removed for weak V/J assignments (E-value above 1e-6), missing CDR3, stop codons, out-of-frame junctions, or ambiguous translated residues. V3J clonotypes were defined as sequences sharing an identical inferred V gene, J gene, and CDR3 amino acid sequence. Percentage overlap between repertoires was computed as shared unique clonotypes divided by the size of the smaller repertoire. Repertoire richness was assessed with RTK rarefaction, the Chao1 estimator, and Recon v2.1 estimates of unobserved clonotypes. OLGA was used to compute generation probabilities for all TCRbeta clonotypes that the gDNA method yielded from a handful of donors. What TCRdb holds here is the immuneACCESS table cut down to in-frame rearrangements. Part of the clones is not present; checked against another copy, under half of the missing clones reflect an unresolved V gene, and the others are unexplained. That table is the source of V, J and clone size, and D and trimming were worked out from the DNA. The table for this sample lists roughly 1,600,000 clones; approximately 98.5% of them were counted only once. 0.3% to 0.45% of the sample is held by the ten biggest clonotypes.

This TCR came from a man in his thirties or forties in good health. Sequenced material: naive CD4+ T cells sorted from blood. The cell subset or site label of this sample denotes: CD45RA+ positively selected. This sequence uses TRBV5-4 and TRBJ2-1; 8 of the junction bases match TRBD1. The CDR3 protein: CASSLGMTGVSYNEQFF. The DNA is TGTGCCAGCAGCTTGGGAATGACAGGGGTATCCTACAATGAGCAGTTCTTC.